The next 19 T cell receptor beta chains were all read from a single sample in a study of PD-1 blockade in classical Hodgkin lymphoma. In every patient, relapse followed autologous stem cell transplantation, while exposure to brentuximab vedotin differed. Profiled with immunoSEQ multiplex PCR; TCRdb holds only in-frame clones, not every one. The sample consists of roughly 62,000 clones, around 88% of them appearing once. The sample in question was peripheral blood mononuclear cells (PBMCs), obtained at baseline. These TCRs come from a human donor with classical Hodgkin lymphoma.

This sequence joins TRBV4-1 and TRBJ1-4; 9 bases match TRBD1. Trimming at V came to 4 bases and at J to 5 bases, leaving 5 bases not matched to a gene. This CDR3 region has 15 residues. Germline values: CDR1 MGHRA, CDR2 YSYEKL. The chain's CDR3 is CASSRTGTGNEKLFF. The CDR3 bases are TGCGCCAGCAGCCGAACCGGGACAGGGAATGAAAAACTGTTTTTT.

The rearrangement links TRBV4-3 to TRBJ2-1; D unresolved. V was cut by 0 bases and J by 10 bases, with 10 bases left in between. CDR3 length equals 13 residues. Germline lookup yields CDR1 LGHNA and CDR2 YSLEER. The CDR3 region is CASSQDRRREQFF. CDR3 nucleotide sequence: TGCGCCAGCAGCCAAGACCGGCGACGAGAGCAGTTCTTC.

The rearrangement uses TRBV10-1 and TRBJ1-1, with TRBD1 matching over 10 bases. This CDR3 comprises 15 residues. The germline CDR1 and CDR2 sequences are WNHNN and SYGVQD (reference sequence). J lost 4 bases, V lost 6 bases, and 8 bases had no gene match. CDR3 sequence: CASRAGTGVVTEAFF. The CDR3 DNA reads TGCGCCAGCAGGGCCGGGACAGGGGTTGTCACTGAAGCTTTCTTT.

V is TRBV7-9 and J is TRBJ2-6; no reliable D call. Germline CDR1 is SEHNR and CDR2 is FQNEAQ (reference sequence). The CDR3 loop spans 13 amino acids. The V end was cut by 8 bases, the J end by 4 bases, with 9 bases between. CDR3 bases: TGTGCCAGCCTCAATACAGGGGCCAACGTCCTGACTTTC. Translation gives CASLNTGANVLTF. The full variable domain, its missing parts supplied by reference TRBV7-9 and TRBJ2-6, is DTGVSQNPRHKITKRGQNVTFRCDPISEHNRLYWYRQTLGQGPEFLTYFQNEAQLEKSRLLSDRFSAERPKGSFSTLEIQRTEQGDSAMYLCASLNTGANVLTFGAGSRLTVL.

V gene TRBV5-1 combines with J gene TRBJ2-3, with TRBD2 matching over 12 bases. This CDR3 region has 16 residues. V dropped 0 bases and J dropped 2; count of bases not matched to a gene: 1. Germline V CDR1 and CDR2: SGHRS, YFSETQ. The CDR3 nucleotides read TGCGCCAGCAGCTTGGGACTAGCGGGGGCCACAGATACGCAGTATTTT. It codes for CASSLGLAGATDTQYF. Full variable domain (outside the CDR3, taken from reference TRBV5-1 and TRBJ2-3): KAGVTQTPRYLIKTRGQQVTLSCSPISGHRSVSWYQQTPGQGLQFLFEYFSETQRNKGNFPGRFSGRQFSNSRSEMNVSTLELGDSALYLCASSLGLAGATDTQYFGPGTRLTVL.

The V and J genes are TRBV11-3 and TRBJ2-7, with TRBD2 matching over 9 bases. The CDR3 runs 15 residues. Germline CDR1 is SGHNT and CDR2 is YENEEA. V lost 5 bases and J lost 0; bases outside the gene matches: 5. The CDR3 bases are TGTGCCAGCAGCCTTAGCGGGGGCCCCTCCTACGAGCAGTACTTC. It translates to CASSLSGGPSYEQYF.

J is TRBJ1-4 and V is TRBV6-1, with no clear D. Germline V gives CDR1 MNHNS, CDR2 SASEGT. The V and J ends lost 3 bases and 7 bases respectively, with 18 bases between them. CDR3 length: 16 residues. The CDR3 reads CASSDIRPQVFEKLFF. The CDR3 DNA is TGTGCCAGCAGTGATATCCGACCCCAGGTTTTTGAAAAACTGTTTTTT.

This chain joins TRBV6-6 and TRBJ2-3, with D hard to call. Germline assignment: CDR1 MNHNY and CDR2 SVGAGI (reference sequence). The CDR3 spans 15 residues. Trimming left V 2 bases short and J 3 bases short, with 12 bases between. Here the CDR3 reads CASSYATAGTDTQYF. DNA for the CDR3: TGTGCCAGCAGTTACGCGACGGCTGGAACAGATACGCAGTATTTT.

This chain uses TRBV11-2 with TRBJ2-5, with 10 bases aligning to TRBD2. Germline loops: CDR1 SGHAT, CDR2 FQNNGV. There are 18 residues in the CDR3. Losses at the gene ends were 5 bases for V and 1 base for J; bases not matched to a gene: 13. The CDR3 DNA follows: TGTGCCAGCAGCCGCACAGGGGCTAGCGGGGGACTCCAAGAGACCCAGTACTTC. Amino acid sequence: CASSRTGASGGLQETQYF.

A single count supports this clone. The V and J genes are TRBV7-9 and TRBJ1-5, with 10 positions matching TRBD1. Trimming took 5 bases from V and 6 from J; bases not matched to a gene: 19. The germline V gene encodes CDR1 SEHNR and CDR2 FQNEAQ (reference sequence). CDR3 length: 19 amino acids. DNA for the CDR3: TGTGCCAGCAGCCAAACCAGTGGGTGGGGGACAGGGGCCGTTCAGCCCCAGCATTTT. It specifies CASSQTSGWGTGAVQPQHF.

This chain joins TRBV2 and TRBJ1-1, with TRBD1 as a possible D gene (6 bases). V was cut by 4 bases and J by 7 bases, with 10 bases left in between. CDR3 length: 12 amino acids. CDR1 is SNHLY, CDR2 FYNNEI, per germline. CDR3 DNA sequence: TGTGCCAGCAGTGTTAGGGGGATTGAAGCTTTCTTT. Translating it yields CASSVRGIEAFF.

The rearrangement joins TRBV11-2 to TRBJ1-1; tentatively, D is TRBD1 (6 bases). V lost 3 bases, J lost 8 bases, and 10 bases lay in between. Germline CDR1 SGHAT, CDR2 FQNNGV. The CDR3 has 12 amino acids. CDR3: CASSFWGAEAFF. The CDR3 region has the DNA TGTGCCAGCAGCTTTTGGGGGGCCGAAGCTTTCTTT.

This sequence joins TRBV6-5 and TRBJ1-1; D ambiguous. The ends were cut back, 6 bases at V and 8 bases at J, with 13 bases in the middle. The germline V gene encodes CDR1 MNHEY and CDR2 SVGAGI. The CDR3 is 12 amino acids. CDR3 loop: CASSSTGREAFF. The CDR3 DNA is TGTGCCAGCAGCTCAACGGGCAGAGAAGCTTTCTTT.

The rearrangement uses TRBV7-2 and TRBJ2-5; 10 nucleotides align to TRBD2. CDR1 SGHTA and CDR2 FQGNSA come from the germline V gene. V lost 4 bases to trimming and J lost 4 bases; unmatched junction nucleotides: 6. The CDR3 loop spans 15 amino acids. The CDR3 is CASSSWTSGRETQYF. In DNA, the CDR3 is TGTGCCAGCAGCTCCTGGACTAGCGGCCGAGAGACCCAGTACTTC.

The genes are TRBV30 and TRBJ2-1; D might be TRBD1 or TRBD2, each matching 8 bases. CDR1 and CDR2 from the germline V gene are GTSNPN and SVGIG (reference sequence). CDR3 size: 18 residues. Trimming removed 2 bases from V and 4 bases from J, with 24 bases in between. CDR3 sequence (DNA): TGTGCCTGGAGTATCGACAGGGGAAGCGGGGGCTTTTACAATGAGCAGTTCTTC. This encodes CAWSIDRGSGGFYNEQFF. Variable domain in full (rest from reference TRBV30 and TRBJ2-1): SQTIHQWPATLVQPVGSPLSLECTVEGTSNPNLYWYRQAAGRGLQLLFYSVGIGQISSEVPQNLSASRPQDRQFILSSKKLLLSDSGFYLCAWSIDRGSGGFYNEQFFGPGTRLTVL.

This clone turned up a few times. This chain links TRBV7-9 with TRBJ1-2; D call uncertain. Germline V gene data show CDR1 as SEHNR and CDR2 as FQNEAQ (reference sequence). CDR3 size: 13 residues. With 6 bases removed from V and 8 bases from J, the gap between germline ends came to 16 bases. The DNA for the CDR3 is TGTGCCAGCAGTGCCGGGAGCCTGGCCGGCTACACCTTC. The encoded protein is CASSAGSLAGYTF.

This rearrangement joins TRBV7-2 to TRBJ2-7, with TRBD2 matching over 10 bases. V lost 2 bases and J lost 4; bases outside the gene matches: 5. Germline V gene sequence: CDR1 SGHTA, CDR2 FQGNSA. There are 15 residues in the CDR3. CDR3 amino acids: CASSLSSGGAYEQYF. The CDR3 DNA reads TGTGCCAGCAGCTTATCCAGCGGGGGGGCGTACGAGCAGTACTTC.

V and J are TRBV6-5 and TRBJ2-7, with TRBD1 identical over 8 bases. This CDR3 has 14 amino acids. Trimming removed 6 bases from V and 9 bases from J; junction bases left unmatched: 13. The germline gives CDR1 MNHEY, CDR2 SVGAGI. The CDR3: CASSPTIGRGLQYF. As DNA, the CDR3 is TGTGCCAGCAGCCCTACCATAGGCAGGGGGCTGCAGTACTTC.

This clone showed up just a few times. CDR3 in DNA: TGCAGCGTTGGTCAGGCCCTGAACCACGAGCAGTACTTC. Amino acid sequence: CSVGQALNHEQYF. The rearrangement uses TRBV29-1 and TRBJ2-7; D unresolved. Germline CDR1 and CDR2: SQVTM and ANQGSEA. The V gene lost 4 bases and the J gene lost 5 bases, with 15 bases spanning the gap. CDR3 length: 13 amino acids.